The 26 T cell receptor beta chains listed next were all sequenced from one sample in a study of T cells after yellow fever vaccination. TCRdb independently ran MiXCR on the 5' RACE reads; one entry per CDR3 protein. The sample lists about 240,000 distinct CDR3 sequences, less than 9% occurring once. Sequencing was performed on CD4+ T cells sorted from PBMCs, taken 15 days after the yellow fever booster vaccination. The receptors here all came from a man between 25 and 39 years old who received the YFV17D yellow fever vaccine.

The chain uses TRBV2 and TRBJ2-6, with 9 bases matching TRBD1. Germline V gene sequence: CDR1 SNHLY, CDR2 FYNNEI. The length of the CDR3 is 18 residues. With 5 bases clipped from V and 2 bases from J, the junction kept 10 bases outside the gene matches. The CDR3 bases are TGTGCCAGCAGTACCGGGACAGGGTTTTTAGCTGGGGCCAACGTCCTGACTTTC. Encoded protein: CASSTGTGFLAGANVLTF.

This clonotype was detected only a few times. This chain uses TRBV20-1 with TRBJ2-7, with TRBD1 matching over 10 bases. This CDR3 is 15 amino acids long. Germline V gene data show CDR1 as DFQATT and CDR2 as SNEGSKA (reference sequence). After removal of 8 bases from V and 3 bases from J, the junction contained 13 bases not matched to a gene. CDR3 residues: CSPKGVGQGIYEQYF. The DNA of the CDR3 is TGCAGTCCCAAGGGAGTGGGACAGGGGATCTACGAGCAGTACTTC.

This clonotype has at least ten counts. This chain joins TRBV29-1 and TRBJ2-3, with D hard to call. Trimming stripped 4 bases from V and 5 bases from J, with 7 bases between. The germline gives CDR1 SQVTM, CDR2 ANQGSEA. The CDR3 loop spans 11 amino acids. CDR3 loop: CSVGVLDTQYF. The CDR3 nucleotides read TGCAGCGTTGGGGTGTTAGATACGCAGTATTTT.

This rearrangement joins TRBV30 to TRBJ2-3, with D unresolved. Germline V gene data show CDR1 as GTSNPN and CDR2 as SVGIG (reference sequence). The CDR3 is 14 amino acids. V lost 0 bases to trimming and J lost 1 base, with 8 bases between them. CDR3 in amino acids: CAWSVSGGTDTQYF. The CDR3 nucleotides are TGTGCCTGGAGTGTAAGTGGGGGCACAGATACGCAGTATTTT.

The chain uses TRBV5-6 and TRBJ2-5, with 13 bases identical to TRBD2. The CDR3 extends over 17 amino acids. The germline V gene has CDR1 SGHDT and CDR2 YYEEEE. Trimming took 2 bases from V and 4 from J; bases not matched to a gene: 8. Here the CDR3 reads CASSLRTSGRPLETQYF. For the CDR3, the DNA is TGTGCCAGCAGCTTACGGACTAGCGGGAGACCTTTAGAGACCCAGTACTTC.

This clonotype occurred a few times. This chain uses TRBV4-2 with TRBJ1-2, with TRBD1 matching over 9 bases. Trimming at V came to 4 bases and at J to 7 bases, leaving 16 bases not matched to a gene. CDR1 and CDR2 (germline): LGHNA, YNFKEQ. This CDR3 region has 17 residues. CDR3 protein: CASSPGTGNFLIRGYTF. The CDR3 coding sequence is TGTGCCAGCAGCCCAGGGACAGGGAATTTCCTAATTCGTGGCTACACCTTC.

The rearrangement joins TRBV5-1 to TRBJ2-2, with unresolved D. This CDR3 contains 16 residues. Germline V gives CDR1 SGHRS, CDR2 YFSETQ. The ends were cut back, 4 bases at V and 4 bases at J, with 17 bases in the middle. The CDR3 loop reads CASSRDSPGVTGELFF. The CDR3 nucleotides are TGCGCCAGCAGCCGCGACTCTCCAGGTGTCACCGGGGAGCTGTTTTTT.

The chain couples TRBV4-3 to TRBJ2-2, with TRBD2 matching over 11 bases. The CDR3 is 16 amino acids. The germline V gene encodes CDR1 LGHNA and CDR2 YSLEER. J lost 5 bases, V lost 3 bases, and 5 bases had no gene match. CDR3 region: CASSHRLAGGTGELFF. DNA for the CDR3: TGCGCCAGCAGCCACCGCCTAGCGGGAGGAACCGGGGAGCTGTTTTTT.

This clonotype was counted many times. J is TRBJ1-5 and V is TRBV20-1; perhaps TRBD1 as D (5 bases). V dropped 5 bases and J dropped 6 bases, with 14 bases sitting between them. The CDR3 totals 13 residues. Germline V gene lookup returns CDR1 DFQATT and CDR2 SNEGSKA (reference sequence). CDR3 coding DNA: TGCAGTGCTCCAATCGGGACTTCTCAGCCCCAGCATTTT. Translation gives CSAPIGTSQPQHF.

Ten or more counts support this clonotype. The CDR3 reads CSAGTAREVYSNQPQHF. The CDR3 DNA follows: TGCAGTGCAGGGACAGCCAGGGAGGTTTATAGCAATCAGCCCCAGCATTTT. V and J are TRBV20-1 and TRBJ1-5, with TRBD1 matching over 7 bases. V trimming: 6 bases; J trimming: 0 bases; junction bases outside the gene matches: 14. The CDR3 is made up of 17 amino acids. Per the germline V gene, CDR1 is DFQATT and CDR2 is SNEGSKA (reference sequence).

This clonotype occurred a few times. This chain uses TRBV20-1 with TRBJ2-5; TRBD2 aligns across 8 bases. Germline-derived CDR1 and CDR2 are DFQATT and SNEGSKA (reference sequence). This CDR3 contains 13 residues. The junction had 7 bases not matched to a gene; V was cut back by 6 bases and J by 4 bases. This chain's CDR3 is CSASGRRPETQYF. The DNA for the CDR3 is TGCAGTGCCAGCGGGAGACGCCCAGAGACCCAGTACTTC.

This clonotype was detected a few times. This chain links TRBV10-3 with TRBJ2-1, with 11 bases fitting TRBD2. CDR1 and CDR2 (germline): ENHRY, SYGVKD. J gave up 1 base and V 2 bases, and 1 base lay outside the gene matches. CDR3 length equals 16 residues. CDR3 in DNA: TGTGCCATCAGTGAGCTAGCGGGAGGATCCTACAATGAGCAGTTCTTC. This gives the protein CAISELAGGSYNEQFF.

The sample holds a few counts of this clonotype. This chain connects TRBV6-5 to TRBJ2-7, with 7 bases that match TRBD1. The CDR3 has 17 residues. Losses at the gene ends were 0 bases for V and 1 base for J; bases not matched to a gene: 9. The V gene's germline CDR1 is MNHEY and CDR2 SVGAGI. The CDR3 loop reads CASSYSIGQGQSYEQYF. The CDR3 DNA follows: TGTGCCAGCAGTTACTCGATCGGGCAGGGACAGTCCTACGAGCAGTACTTC.

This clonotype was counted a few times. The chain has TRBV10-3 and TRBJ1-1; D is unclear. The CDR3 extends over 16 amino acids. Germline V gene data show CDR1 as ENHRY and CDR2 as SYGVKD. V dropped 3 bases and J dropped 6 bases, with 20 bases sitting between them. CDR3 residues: CAISDVGSGMMAEAFF. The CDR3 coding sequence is TGTGCCATCAGTGATGTGGGGTCGGGTATGATGGCTGAAGCTTTCTTT.

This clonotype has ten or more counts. CDR3 loop: CASSLKGDGVRTDTQYF. The CDR3 region has the DNA TGTGCCAGCAGTTTAAAGGGTGACGGGGTCCGGACAGATACGCAGTATTTT. The chain uses TRBV27 and TRBJ2-3; a possible D gene is TRBD2 (5 bases). Deletions cut 2 bases from V and 3 bases from J, with 18 bases between. Germline CDR1 and CDR2: MNHEY and SMNVEV (reference sequence). This CDR3 is 17 amino acids long.

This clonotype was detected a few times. The CDR3 DNA reads as TGCAGCGTTGGGGTGGGGGTCGATAGCAATCAGCCCCAGCATTTT. Translated: CSVGVGVDSNQPQHF. The gene calls are TRBV29-1 and TRBJ1-5; D perhaps matches TRBD1 (5 bases). In germline, CDR1 is SQVTM, CDR2 ANQGSEA. This CDR3 contains 15 residues. Trimming shortened V by 4 bases and J by 0 bases, and 13 bases separated the two germline ends.

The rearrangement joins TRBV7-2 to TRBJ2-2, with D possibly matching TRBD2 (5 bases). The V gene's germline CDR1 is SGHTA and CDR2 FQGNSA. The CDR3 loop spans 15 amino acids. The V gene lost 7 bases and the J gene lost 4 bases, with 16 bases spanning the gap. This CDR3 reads CASNERVGVTGELFF. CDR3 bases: TGTGCCAGCAACGAGAGGGTAGGCGTCACCGGGGAGCTGTTTTTT.

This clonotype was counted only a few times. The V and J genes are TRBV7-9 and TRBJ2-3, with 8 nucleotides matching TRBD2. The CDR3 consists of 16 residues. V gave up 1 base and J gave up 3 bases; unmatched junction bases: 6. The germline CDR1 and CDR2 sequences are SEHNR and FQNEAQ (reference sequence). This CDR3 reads CASSLGDGRATDTQYF. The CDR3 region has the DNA TGTGCCAGCAGCTTAGGGGACGGGAGGGCGACAGATACGCAGTATTTT.

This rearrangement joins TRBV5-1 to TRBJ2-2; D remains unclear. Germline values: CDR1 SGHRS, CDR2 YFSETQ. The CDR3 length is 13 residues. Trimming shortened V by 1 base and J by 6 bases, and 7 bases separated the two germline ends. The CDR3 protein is CASSLSVSGELFF. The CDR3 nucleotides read TGCGCCAGCAGCTTGAGTGTGTCCGGGGAGCTGTTTTTT.

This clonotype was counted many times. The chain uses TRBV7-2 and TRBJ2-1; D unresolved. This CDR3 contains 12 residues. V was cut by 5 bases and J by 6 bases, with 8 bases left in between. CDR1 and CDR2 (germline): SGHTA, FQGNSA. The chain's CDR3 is CASSQWLNEQFF. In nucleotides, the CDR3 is TGTGCCAGCAGCCAATGGCTCAATGAGCAGTTCTTC.

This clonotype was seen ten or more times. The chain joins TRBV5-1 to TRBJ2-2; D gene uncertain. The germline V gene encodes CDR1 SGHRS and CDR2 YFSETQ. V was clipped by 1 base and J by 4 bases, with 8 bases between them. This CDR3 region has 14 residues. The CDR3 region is CASSLPASTGELFF. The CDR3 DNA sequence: TGCGCCAGCAGCTTGCCCGCATCCACCGGGGAGCTGTTTTTT.

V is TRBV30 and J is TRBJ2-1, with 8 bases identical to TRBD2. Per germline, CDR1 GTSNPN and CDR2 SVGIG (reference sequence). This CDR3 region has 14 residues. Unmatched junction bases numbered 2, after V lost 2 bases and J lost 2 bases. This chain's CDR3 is CAWSWGLAYNEQFF. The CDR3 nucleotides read TGTGCCTGGAGTTGGGGACTAGCCTACAATGAGCAGTTCTTC.

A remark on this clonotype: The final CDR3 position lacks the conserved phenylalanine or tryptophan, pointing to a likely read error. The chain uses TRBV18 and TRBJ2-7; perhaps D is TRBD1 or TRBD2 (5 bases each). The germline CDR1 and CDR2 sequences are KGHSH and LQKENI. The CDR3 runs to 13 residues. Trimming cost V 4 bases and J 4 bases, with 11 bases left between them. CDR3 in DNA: TGTGCCAGCTCACGGGAGAGACAGTACGAGCAGTACTCC. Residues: CASSRERQYEQYS.

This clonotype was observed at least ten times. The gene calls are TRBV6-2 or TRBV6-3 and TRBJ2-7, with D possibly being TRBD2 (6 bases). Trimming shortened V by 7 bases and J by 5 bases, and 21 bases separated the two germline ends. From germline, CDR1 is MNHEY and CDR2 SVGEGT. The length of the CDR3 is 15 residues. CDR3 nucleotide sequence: TGTGCCAGCATAAATGGGACGAGGGGACTTGACGAGCAGTACTTC. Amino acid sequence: CASINGTRGLDEQYF.

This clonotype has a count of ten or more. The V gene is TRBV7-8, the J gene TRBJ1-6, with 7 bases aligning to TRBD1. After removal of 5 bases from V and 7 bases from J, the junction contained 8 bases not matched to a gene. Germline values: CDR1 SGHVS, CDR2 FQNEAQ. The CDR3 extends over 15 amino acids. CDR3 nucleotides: TGTGCCAGCAGCACAGGACAGGTCTGGAATTCACCCCTCCACTTT. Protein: CASSTGQVWNSPLHF.

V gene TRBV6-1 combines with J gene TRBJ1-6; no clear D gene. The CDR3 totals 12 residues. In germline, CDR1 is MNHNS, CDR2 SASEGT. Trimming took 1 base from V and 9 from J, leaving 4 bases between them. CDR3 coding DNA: TGTGCCAGCAGTGAAGATCTTTCACCCCTCCACTTT. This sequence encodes CASSEDLSPLHF.